The present TCR beta chain was sequenced within a study of human T cells and chemical hapten exposure. For the study at large: In the roughly 24-week study, patients were dosed weekly with diphenylcyclopropenone on the scalp throughout.

Regarding time point: patch test 3, about 24 weeks after DPC sensitization. Described treatment: therapeutic diphenylcyclopropenone sensitization with weekly scalp DPC. Total RNA extraction was carried out from unfractionated whole blood. As the library was built, unique molecular identifiers were attached to individual cDNA molecules. In the original analysis: Individual samples carried between roughly 23,224 and 690,600 TCRs, with approximately 100,000 as the median. MiXCR was run by TCRdb on the RACE reads, yielding one entry per CDR3 protein. What appears here as the V and J calls and clone size reflects TCRdb's work, not the paper's. The sample shows fewer than 50,000 distinct CDR3 sequences, around 9.5% of them seen only once. The CDR3 has 11 residues. Germline values: CDR1 SNHLY, CDR2 FYNNEI. With 10 bases removed from V and 3 bases from J, the gap between germline ends came to 10 bases.

Specimen: whole blood, collected in connection with sensitization to the hapten diphenylcyclopropenone (DPC). V is TRBV2 and J is TRBJ2-7; D call uncertain. This receptor was obtained from a man aged 50 to 60 with alopecia areata. Some clones in this sample may be carry-over from other donors' samples. In DNA form, the CDR3 reads TGTGCCACCCGGGCCGGCTACGAGCAGTACTTC. Protein product: CATRAGYEQYF.